The rows below give T cell receptor beta chains drawn from one sample of a study of cytomegalovirus exposure and HLA in healthy donors. The data were produced by immunoSEQ multiplex PCR, yet TCRdb's version contains in-frame clones alone and is incomplete. The table shows around 49,000 clones, with approximately 93% occurring only once. Sample: PBMCs. The receptor source for this set is a young woman in good health and CMV-seropositive. The CDR3 runs from the conserved cysteine through the conserved F or W. Fields, in order: D gene, V gene, J gene, clone size, CDR3 length, CDR3 DNA, CDR3 protein. D genes are given only for firm matches. Some rows mark clone size as missing; the rest say once, few, many or name a class of expanded clone.

D: TRBD1
V: TRBV11-3
J: TRBJ1-6
size: -
length: 17
DNA: TGTGCCAGCAGCGTTACCGGGACAGGGTTCTACTATTCACCCCTCCACTTT
CDR3: CASSVTGTGFYYSPLHF

D: TRBD2
V: TRBV7-9
J: TRBJ2-7
size: once
length: 16
DNA: TGTGCCAGCAGCTTAGGCGCGGGCGGGAGCGTTTACGAGCAGTACTTC
CDR3: CASSLGAGGSVYEQYF

D: TRBD1
V: TRBV7-9
J: TRBJ2-2
size: -
length: 19
DNA: TGTGCCAGCAGCCAACCGAGCGCAACAGGGGCCCTCAACACCGGGGAGCTGTTTTTT
CDR3: CASSQPSATGALNTGELFF

D: -
V: TRBV18
J: TRBJ1-1
size: -
length: 15
DNA: TGTGCCAGCTCACCAATCGGAGTCCGGAACACTGAAGCTTTCTTT
CDR3: CASSPIGVRNTEAFF

D: TRBD1
V: TRBV5-1
J: TRBJ2-5
size: -
length: 15
DNA: TGCGCCAGCAGCTTGCGGACAGGGGGCGATGAGACCCAGTACTTC
CDR3: CASSLRTGGDETQYF

D: -
V: TRBV4-3
J: TRBJ2-1
size: -
length: 17
DNA: TGCGCCAGCAGCCAAGAGGCGGTGCGGGCCTCCTACAATGAGCAGTTCTTC
CDR3: CASSQEAVRASYNEQFF

D: -
V: TRBV7-9
J: TRBJ1-3
size: -
length: 15
DNA: TGTGCCAGCAGCGTCACGGAGGGAACTGGAAACACCATATATTTT
CDR3: CASSVTEGTGNTIYF

D: TRBD2
V: TRBV27
J: TRBJ2-7
size: once
length: 17
DNA: TGTGCCAGCAGTACGGGACTAGCGGGATCCCCGGAAAACGAGCAGTACTTC
CDR3: CASSTGLAGSPENEQYF

D: TRBD1
V: TRBV9
J: TRBJ2-1
size: -
length: 17
DNA: TGTGCCAGCAGCGTAGAAGGGACAGGACTCCAATACAATGAGCAGTTCTTC
CDR3: CASSVEGTGLQYNEQFF

D: TRBD1
V: TRBV15
J: TRBJ1-2
size: -
length: 14
DNA: TGTGCCACCAGCAGAGAACAGGGGGCAGGTGGCTACACCTTC
CDR3: CATSREQGAGGYTF

D: TRBD2
V: TRBV27
J: TRBJ2-1
size: -
length: 20
DNA: TGTGCCAGCAGTTCCCAGGGCAAACCAATAGCGGGAGGGTCCTACAATGAGCAGTTCTTC
CDR3: CASSSQGKPIAGGSYNEQFF

D: TRBD1
V: TRBV18
J: TRBJ1-1
size: once
length: 15
DNA: TGTGCCAGCTCACTACCCCGGGACAGCAACACTGAAGCTTTCTTT
CDR3: CASSLPRDSNTEAFF

D: -
V: TRBV7-8
J: TRBJ1-2
size: once
length: 15
DNA: TGTGCCAGCAGCTTAAACCTGGGCAGTAACTATGGCTACACCTTC
CDR3: CASSLNLGSNYGYTF

D: TRBD1
V: TRBV29-1
J: TRBJ1-1
size: -
length: 13
DNA: TGCAGCGTCGACAGGGGTCGCGGTACTGAAGCTTTCTTT
CDR3: CSVDRGRGTEAFF

D: TRBD2
V: TRBV18
J: TRBJ2-7
size: -
length: 14
DNA: TGTGCCAGCTCATCCGTCGGGACTAGCGACGAGCAGTACTTC
CDR3: CASSSVGTSDEQYF

D: TRBD1
V: TRBV5-1
J: TRBJ2-1
size: -
length: 15
DNA: TGCGCCAGCAGCCAGACAGGGGGCAACTACAATGAGCAGTTCTTC
CDR3: CASSQTGGNYNEQFF

D: -
V: TRBV28
J: TRBJ2-1
size: once
length: 17
DNA: TGTGCCAGCAGTCTTCCGGGACTTAATGCTTTTTACAATGAGCAGTTCTTC
CDR3: CASSLPGLNAFYNEQFF

D: TRBD1
V: TRBV6-6
J: TRBJ1-2
size: -
length: 13
DNA: TGTGCCAGCAGGCCGGGACAGGGTTTTGGCTACACCTTC
CDR3: CASRPGQGFGYTF

D: TRBD1
V: TRBV2
J: TRBJ2-7
size: -
length: 15
DNA: TGTGCCGCGCAGGTTGAAGGGACAGGGAGCCACGAGCAGTACTTC
CDR3: CAAQVEGTGSHEQYF

D: TRBD1
V: TRBV5-6
J: TRBJ1-6
size: -
length: 14
DNA: TGTGCCAGCAGCGAACAGGGGGCTGTCTCACCCCTCCACTTT
CDR3: CASSEQGAVSPLHF

D: TRBD1
V: TRBV7-2
J: TRBJ2-4
size: -
length: 16
DNA: TGTGCCAGCAGCTTAGGGACAGGGTTAGCCAAAAACATTCAGTACTTC
CDR3: CASSLGTGLAKNIQYF

D: TRBD1
V: TRBV28
J: TRBJ2-3
size: -
length: 16
DNA: TGTGCCAGCAGTTCCCCACGGACAGGTAGCACAGATACGCAGTATTTT
CDR3: CASSSPRTGSTDTQYF

D: TRBD1
V: TRBV6-5
J: TRBJ2-1
size: -
length: 14
DNA: TGTGCCAGCAGTTACTCTGAGGGGGCTAATGAGCAGTTCTTC
CDR3: CASSYSEGANEQFF

D: TRBD2
V: TRBV7-6
J: TRBJ2-2
size: -
length: 17
DNA: TGTGCCAGCAGCTTCGGGACTAGCGGGAGTCTGTCCGGGGAGCTGTTTTTT
CDR3: CASSFGTSGSLSGELFF

D: -
V: TRBV28
J: TRBJ1-2
size: -
length: 15
DNA: TGTGCCAGCAGAGAAACAGGGTTGAGGGGCTATGGCTACACCTTC
CDR3: CASRETGLRGYGYTF

D: -
V: TRBV27
J: TRBJ1-3
size: -
length: 16
DNA: TGTGCCAGCAGTAGGGGAGGGGCCGACTCTGGAAACACCATATATTTT
CDR3: CASSRGGADSGNTIYF

D: -
V: TRBV19
J: TRBJ1-5
size: -
length: 16
DNA: TGTGCCAGTAGTCATCATAAACAGGCGTACAATCAGCCCCAGCATTTT
CDR3: CASSHHKQAYNQPQHF

D: TRBD2
V: TRBV9
J: TRBJ2-1
size: -
length: 16
DNA: TGTGCCAGCAGCGTAGGTCTAGCGGTCTCCTACAATGAGCAGTTCTTC
CDR3: CASSVGLAVSYNEQFF

D: -
V: TRBV7-9
J: TRBJ2-7
size: -
length: 12
DNA: TGTGCCAGCAGCCAGGGTAGCTACGAGCAGTACTTC
CDR3: CASSQGSYEQYF

D: TRBD1
V: TRBV28
J: TRBJ2-2
size: once
length: 16
DNA: TGTGCCAGCAGTCCCCGGGACAGGGGGCTCGTCGGGGAGCTGTTTTTT
CDR3: CASSPRDRGLVGELFF

D: TRBD1
V: TRBV28
J: TRBJ1-5
size: -
length: 17
DNA: TGTGCCAGCAGGGCCGTTGGGGGGACAGGGGGCAATCAGCCCCAGCATTTT
CDR3: CASRAVGGTGGNQPQHF

D: -
V: TRBV7-8
J: TRBJ2-1
size: -
length: 13
DNA: TGTGCCAGCAGCCCCACGGGGGACGGTGAGCAGTTCTTC
CDR3: CASSPTGDGEQFF

D: TRBD1
V: TRBV19
J: TRBJ1-2
size: -
length: 16
DNA: TGTGCCAGTAGTAGTGAAGGACAGGGCGGGAGCTATGGCTACACCTTC
CDR3: CASSSEGQGGSYGYTF

D: TRBD2
V: TRBV28
J: TRBJ2-3
size: -
length: 12
DNA: TGTGCCAGCAGTTTCGGGGGGGATACGCAGTATTTT
CDR3: CASSFGGDTQYF

D: -
V: TRBV11-2
J: TRBJ2-3
size: -
length: 17
DNA: TGTGCCAGCAGCCAAATTCTAGCGTCTTCCCGCACAGATACGCAGTATTTT
CDR3: CASSQILASSRTDTQYF

D: TRBD2
V: TRBV7-9
J: TRBJ2-6
size: -
length: 17
DNA: TGTGCCAGCAGCTTAGGCGGGGGGTTGGCTGGGGCCAACGTCCTGACTTTC
CDR3: CASSLGGGLAGANVLTF